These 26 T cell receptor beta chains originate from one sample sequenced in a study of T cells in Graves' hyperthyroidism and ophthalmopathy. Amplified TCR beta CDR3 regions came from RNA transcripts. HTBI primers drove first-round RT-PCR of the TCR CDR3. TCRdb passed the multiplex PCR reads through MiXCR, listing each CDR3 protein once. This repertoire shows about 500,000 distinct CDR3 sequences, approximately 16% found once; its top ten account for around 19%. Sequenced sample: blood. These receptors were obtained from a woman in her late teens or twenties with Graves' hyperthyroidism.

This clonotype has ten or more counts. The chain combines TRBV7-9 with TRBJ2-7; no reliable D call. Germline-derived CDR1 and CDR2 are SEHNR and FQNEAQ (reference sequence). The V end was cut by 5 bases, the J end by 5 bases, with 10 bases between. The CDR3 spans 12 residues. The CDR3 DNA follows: TGTGCCAGCAGCCCCCGGGCCGACGAGCAGTACTTC. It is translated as CASSPRADEQYF.

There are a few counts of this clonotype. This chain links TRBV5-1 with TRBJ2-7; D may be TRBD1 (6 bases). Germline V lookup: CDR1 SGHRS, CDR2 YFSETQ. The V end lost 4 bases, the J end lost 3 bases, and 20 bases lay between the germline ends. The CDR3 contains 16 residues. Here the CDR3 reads CASSQKTGSSYYEQYF. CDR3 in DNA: TGCGCCAGCAGCCAGAAAACAGGGTCCTCCTACTACGAGCAGTACTTC.

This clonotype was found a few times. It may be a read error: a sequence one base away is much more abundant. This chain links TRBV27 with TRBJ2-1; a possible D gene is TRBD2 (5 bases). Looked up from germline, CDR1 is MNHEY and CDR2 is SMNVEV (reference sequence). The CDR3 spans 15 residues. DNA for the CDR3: TGTGCCAGCAGTTTAGCGGGCCTCTCCTACAATGGGCAGTTCTTC. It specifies CASSLAGLSYNGQFF.

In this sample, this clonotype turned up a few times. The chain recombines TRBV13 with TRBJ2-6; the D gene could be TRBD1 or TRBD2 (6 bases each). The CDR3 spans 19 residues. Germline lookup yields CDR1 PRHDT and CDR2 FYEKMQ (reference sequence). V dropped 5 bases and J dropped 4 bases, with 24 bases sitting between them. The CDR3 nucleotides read TGTGCCAGCAGCGAGGTGTACAGGGAATCCCTAGCGGGGGCCAACGTCCTGACTTTC. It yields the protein CASSEVYRESLAGANVLTF.

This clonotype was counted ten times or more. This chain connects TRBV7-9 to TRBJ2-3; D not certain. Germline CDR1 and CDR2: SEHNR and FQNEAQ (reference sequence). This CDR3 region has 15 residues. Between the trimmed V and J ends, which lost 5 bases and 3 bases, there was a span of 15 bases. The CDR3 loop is CASSRTLSATDTQYF. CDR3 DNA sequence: TGTGCCAGCAGCCGAACTCTCTCCGCAACAGATACGCAGTATTTT.

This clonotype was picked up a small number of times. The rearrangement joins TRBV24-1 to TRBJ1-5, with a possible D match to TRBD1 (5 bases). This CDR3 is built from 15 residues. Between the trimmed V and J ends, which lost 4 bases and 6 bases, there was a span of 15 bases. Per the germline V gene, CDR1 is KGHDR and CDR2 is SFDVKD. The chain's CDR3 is CATSDDGTAGQPQHF. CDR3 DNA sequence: TGTGCCACCAGTGACGACGGGACCGCCGGTCAGCCCCAGCATTTT.

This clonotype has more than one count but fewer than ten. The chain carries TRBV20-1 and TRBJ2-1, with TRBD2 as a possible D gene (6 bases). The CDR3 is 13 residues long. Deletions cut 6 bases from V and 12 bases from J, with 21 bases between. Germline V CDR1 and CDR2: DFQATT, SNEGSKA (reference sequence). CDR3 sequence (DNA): TGCAGTGCGAGACTAGTAATCTCGCTATCGCAGTTCTTC. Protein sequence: CSARLVISLSQFF.

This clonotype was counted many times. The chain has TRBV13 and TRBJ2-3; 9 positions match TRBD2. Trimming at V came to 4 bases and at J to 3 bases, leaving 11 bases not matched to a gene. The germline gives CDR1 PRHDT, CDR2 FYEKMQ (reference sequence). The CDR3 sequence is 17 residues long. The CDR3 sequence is CASSYRTSEGETDTQYF. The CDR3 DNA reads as TGTGCCAGCAGCTACCGGACTAGCGAGGGGGAAACAGATACGCAGTATTTT.

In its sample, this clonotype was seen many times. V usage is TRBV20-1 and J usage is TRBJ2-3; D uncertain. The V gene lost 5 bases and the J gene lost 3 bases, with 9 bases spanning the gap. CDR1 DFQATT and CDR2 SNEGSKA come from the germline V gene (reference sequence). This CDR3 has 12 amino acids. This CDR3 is CSAHLPTDTQYF. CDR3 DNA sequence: TGCAGTGCTCACCTTCCAACAGATACGCAGTATTTT.

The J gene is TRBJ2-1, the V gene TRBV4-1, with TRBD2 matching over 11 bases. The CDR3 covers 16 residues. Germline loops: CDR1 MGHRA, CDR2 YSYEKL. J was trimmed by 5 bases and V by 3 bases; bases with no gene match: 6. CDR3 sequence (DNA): TGCGCCAGCAGCCATGTGCTAGCGGGAGGCAACAATGAGCAGTTCTTC. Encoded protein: CASSHVLAGGNNEQFF.

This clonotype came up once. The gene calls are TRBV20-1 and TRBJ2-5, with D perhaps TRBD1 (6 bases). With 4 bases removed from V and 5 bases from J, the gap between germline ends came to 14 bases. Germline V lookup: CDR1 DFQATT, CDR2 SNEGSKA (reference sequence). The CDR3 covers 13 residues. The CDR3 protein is CSATRQDSETQYF. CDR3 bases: TGCAGTGCTACCAGACAGGACTCGGAGACCCAGTACTTC.

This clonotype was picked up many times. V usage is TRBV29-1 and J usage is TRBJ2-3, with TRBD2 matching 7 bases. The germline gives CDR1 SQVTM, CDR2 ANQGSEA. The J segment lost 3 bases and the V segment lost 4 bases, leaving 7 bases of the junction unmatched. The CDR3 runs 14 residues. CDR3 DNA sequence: TGCAGCGTTGTCGGTAGCGGGTCTACAGATACGCAGTATTTT. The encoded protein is CSVVGSGSTDTQYF.

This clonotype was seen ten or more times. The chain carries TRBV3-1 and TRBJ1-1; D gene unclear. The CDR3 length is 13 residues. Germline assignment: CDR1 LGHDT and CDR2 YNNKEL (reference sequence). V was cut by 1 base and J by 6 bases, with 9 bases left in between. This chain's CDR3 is CASSQGGWAEAFF. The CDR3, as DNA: TGTGCCAGCAGCCAAGGAGGGTGGGCTGAAGCTTTCTTT.

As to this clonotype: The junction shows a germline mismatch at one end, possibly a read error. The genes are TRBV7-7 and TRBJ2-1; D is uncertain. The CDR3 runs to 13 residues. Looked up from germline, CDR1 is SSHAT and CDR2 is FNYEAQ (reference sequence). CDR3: CASSPKVGWEQFF. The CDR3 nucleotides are TGTGCTAGCAGCCCCAAGGTTGGTTGGGAGCAGTTCTTC.

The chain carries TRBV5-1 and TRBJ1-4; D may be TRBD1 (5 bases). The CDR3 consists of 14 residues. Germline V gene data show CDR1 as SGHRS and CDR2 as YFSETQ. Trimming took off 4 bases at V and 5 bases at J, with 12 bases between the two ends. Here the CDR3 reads CASSDRDGNEKLFF. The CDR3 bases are TGCGCCAGCAGCGACCGGGACGGAAATGAAAAACTGTTTTTT.

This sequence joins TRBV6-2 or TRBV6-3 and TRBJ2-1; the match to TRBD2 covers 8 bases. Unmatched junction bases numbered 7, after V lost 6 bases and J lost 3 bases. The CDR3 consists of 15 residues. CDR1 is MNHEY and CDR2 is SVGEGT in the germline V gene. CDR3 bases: TGTGCCAGCAGCACTCCTCGGGGGGGCTACAATGAGCAGTTCTTC. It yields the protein CASSTPRGGYNEQFF.

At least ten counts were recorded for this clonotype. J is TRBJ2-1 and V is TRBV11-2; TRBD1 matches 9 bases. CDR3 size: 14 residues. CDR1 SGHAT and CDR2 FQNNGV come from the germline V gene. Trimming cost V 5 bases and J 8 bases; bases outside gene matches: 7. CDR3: CASSAQGANDEQFF. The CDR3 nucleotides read TGTGCCAGCAGCGCACAGGGGGCGAACGATGAGCAGTTCTTC.

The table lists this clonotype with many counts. The CDR3, as DNA: TGTGCCAGCAGTGATAACTCCTACAATGAGCAGTTCTTC. This sequence encodes CASSDNSYNEQFF. The chain employs TRBV2 and TRBJ2-1, with no clear D. Germline loops: CDR1 SNHLY, CDR2 FYNNEI. Trimming removed 3 bases at V and 0 bases at J, with 3 bases between. The length of the CDR3 is 13 residues.

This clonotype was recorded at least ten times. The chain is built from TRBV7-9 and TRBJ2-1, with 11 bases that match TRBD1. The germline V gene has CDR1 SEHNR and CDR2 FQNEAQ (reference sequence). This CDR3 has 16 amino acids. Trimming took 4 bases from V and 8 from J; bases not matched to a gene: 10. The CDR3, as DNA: TGTGCCAGCAGCTCTGGGACAGGGGGGTGGGTGGATGAGCAGTTCTTC. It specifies CASSSGTGGWVDEQFF.

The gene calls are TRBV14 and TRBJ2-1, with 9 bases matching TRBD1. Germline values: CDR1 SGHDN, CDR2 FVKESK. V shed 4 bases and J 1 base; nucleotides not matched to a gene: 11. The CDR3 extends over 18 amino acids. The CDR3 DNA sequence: TGTGCCAGCAGCCGTCACACCCCGGGACAGGGTTCCTACAATGAGCAGTTCTTC. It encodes CASSRHTPGQGSYNEQFF.

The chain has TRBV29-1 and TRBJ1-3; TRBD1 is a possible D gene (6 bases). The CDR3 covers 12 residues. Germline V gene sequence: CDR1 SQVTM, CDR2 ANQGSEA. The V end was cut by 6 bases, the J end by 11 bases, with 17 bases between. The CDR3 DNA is TGCAGCGTAGTAGACAGGACTTACGCCATATATTTT. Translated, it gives CSVVDRTYAIYF.

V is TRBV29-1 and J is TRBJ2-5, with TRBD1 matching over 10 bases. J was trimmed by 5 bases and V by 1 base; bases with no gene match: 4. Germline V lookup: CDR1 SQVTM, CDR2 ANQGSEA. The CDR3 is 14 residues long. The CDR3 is CSVEGDRGQETQYF. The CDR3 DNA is TGCAGCGTTGAAGGGGACAGGGGTCAGGAGACCCAGTACTTC.

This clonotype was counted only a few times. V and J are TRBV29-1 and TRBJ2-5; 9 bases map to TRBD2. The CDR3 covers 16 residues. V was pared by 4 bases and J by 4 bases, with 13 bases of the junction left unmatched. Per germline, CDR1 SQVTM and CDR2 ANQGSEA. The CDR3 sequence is CSVGGGLAGTLETQYF. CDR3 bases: TGCAGCGTTGGTGGGGGGCTAGCGGGGACCCTAGAGACCCAGTACTTC.

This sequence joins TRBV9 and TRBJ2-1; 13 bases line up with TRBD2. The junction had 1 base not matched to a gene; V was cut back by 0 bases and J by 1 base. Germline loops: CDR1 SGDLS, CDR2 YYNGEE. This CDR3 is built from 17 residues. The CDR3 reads CASSVELAGGSYNEQFF. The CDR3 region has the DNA TGTGCCAGCAGCGTAGAACTAGCGGGGGGGTCCTACAATGAGCAGTTCTTC.

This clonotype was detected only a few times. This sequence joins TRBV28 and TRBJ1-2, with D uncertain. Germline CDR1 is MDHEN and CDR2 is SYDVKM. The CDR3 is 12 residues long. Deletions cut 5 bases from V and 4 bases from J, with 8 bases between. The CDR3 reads CASSQISYGYTF. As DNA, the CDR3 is TGTGCCAGCAGTCAGATCTCCTATGGCTACACCTTC.

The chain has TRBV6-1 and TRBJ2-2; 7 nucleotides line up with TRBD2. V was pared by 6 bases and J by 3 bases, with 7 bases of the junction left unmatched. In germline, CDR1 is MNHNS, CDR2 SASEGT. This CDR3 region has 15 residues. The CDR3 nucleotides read TGTGCCAGCAGGCGCGGACTAGAAGACACCGGGGAGCTGTTTTTT. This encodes CASRRGLEDTGELFF.